A single T cell receptor (beta chain) is shown here with its context. Its cognate antigen is unknown. The germline V and J ends were trimmed by 7 bases and 4 bases, with 16 bases remaining between them. CDR3 length: 14 residues. Per-sample PBMC isolation yielded at least 6.5 million cells. The authors ran a second PCR of 7 to 11 cycles using a sample-barcoded 5' primer and a J-beta primer mix. TCRdb reanalysed the 5' RACE reads using MiXCR and keeps one entry per CDR3 protein. The data contain approximately 940,000 distinct CDR3 sequences, roughly 50% of them singletons. This record belongs to a study of blood T cells in healthy people across ages. Findings and limits, study-wide: Fewer expanded clones and more diversity marked long-lived versus aged donors.

The V gene is TRBV12-3 or TRBV12-4, the J gene TRBJ1-1; the D gene is possibly TRBD1 (5 bases). Sequencing was carried out using blood. This clonotype was obtained from a man between 25 and 39 years old in good health. The CDR3 DNA is TGTGCCAGCACCTTATCGGAGAGGGGCACTGAAGCTTTCTTT. It translates to CASTLSERGTEAFF.